This entry features one T cell receptor beta chain sequence. Antigen unknown. Per the germline V gene, CDR1 is MNHNY and CDR2 is SVGAGI (reference sequence). This CDR3 has 13 residues. Trimming took 7 bases from V and 8 from J, leaving 17 bases between them. The table came from immunoSEQ multiplex PCR; TCRdb's copy has only in-frame clones and leaves some out. This table holds 150,000 to 200,000 clones, almost 95% found once. This entry belongs to a study of T cell responses to AZD1222 COVID-19 vaccine. Overall study context: Analyses pooled second doses at about 4 or about 12 weeks.

Study observations and caveats: Donor demographics were predominantly white British with a female majority; clonal diversity may be underestimated. Repertoires were collected only later (after the peak T cell response had occurred). Compared with day 0, the breadth and depth of the Spike-specific TCR repertoire rose significantly after two doses of AZD1222.

This specimen consisted of peripheral blood, obtained on day 0 of AZD1222 vaccination. This clonotype was obtained from an adult in good health. The chain combines TRBV6-6 with TRBJ1-2; D is ambiguous. The CDR3: CASKISETMGYTF. DNA for the CDR3: TGTGCCAGCAAAATCAGTGAAACTATGGGCTACACCTTC.